This T cell receptor (beta chain) originates from a study of blood T cell repertoires in COVID-19. Concerning this clone itself: This sample includes further DNA sequences coding for the same CDR3.

The length of the CDR3 is 15 residues. V was cut by 1 base and J by 0 bases, with 7 bases left in between. Germline values: CDR1 LGHDT, CDR2 YNNKEL (reference sequence). Assay used: immunoSEQ multiplex PCR; TCRdb lists only in-frame clones, some missing. The sample holds 350,000 to 450,000 clones, around 83% seen once. Sequencing was performed on PBMCs or T cells enriched from blood (not recorded which). The TCR was taken from a woman aged 45-65 years who had recovered from COVID-19. This chain joins TRBV3-1 (or the pseudogene TRBV3-2) and TRBJ1-5; possibly TRBD1 for D (5 bases). CDR3 sequence (DNA): TGTGCCAGCAGCCAAGGAAGGGGTAGCAATCAGCCCCAGCATTTT. It codes for CASSQGRGSNQPQHF.